The T cell receptor beta chain described here comes from a study of T-cell memory formation after mild COVID-19 (dated by TCRdb to about 2021). A note on the overall study: TCR sequence clusters from the two donors were largely donor specific. In a couple of donors, T-cell clones that expanded and contracted after mild COVID-19 were followed by sequencing TCRalpha and TCRbeta repertoires longitudinally. Two young, previously healthy adult volunteers made up the cohort, one male and one female. General study outcomes and caveats: SARS-CoV-2 specificity of the second-wave clones peaking on day 37 was not confirmed. Contracting CD4+ clones were found mainly in CM and EM memory subsets, while CD8+ clones were enriched in EMRA. Balanced CD4/CD8 phenotypes were observed for clones contracting from day 15 to 85, whereas a bias towards CD4+ was observed for a second wave of clones expanding from day 15 to 37. Some responding clones were detected in pre-infection memory, which suggested that pre-existing cross-reactive memory T cells had joined the SARS-CoV-2 response. The study included only two mild cases, and larger cohorts that include severe cases with pre-infection samples were judged to be necessary.

V is clipped by 5 bases and J by 5 bases, and the sequence between their germline boundaries is 12 bases long. From the cysteine up to the phenylalanine, the CDR3 has a length of 13 residues. Of the read, only the CDR3 DNA is kept; its 39 bases are in frame from base 1. CDR1 and CDR2, looked up from the germline V gene, are LGHNT and FRNRAP. PBMCs were isolated by Ficoll-Paque density gradient centrifugation. The sample was run on an Illumina NovaSeq 6000. Using 5'RACE with constant-segment primers, TCRalpha and TCRbeta cDNA libraries were constructed, with sample barcodes and unique molecular identifiers added in the process. Trizol reagent was used to extract RNA from every sample. Amplification of the libraries took two PCR steps, and the second step added a second sample barcode plus Illumina TruSeq adapters. The libraries were sequenced on an Illumina NovaSeq using 2 x 150 bp paired-end reads. The source study handled its data this way. With migec v1.2.7, reads were demultiplexed and then collapsed into UMI-guided consensus sequences. Using mixcr v2.1.11, UMI consensuses were aligned to TRA and TRB V and J templates and then assembled into clonotypes. A clonotype was counted as expanded or contracted only when both edgeR and NoisET called the clonotype significant, with the noise models trained on biological replicates. edgeR calls used a false discovery rate-adjusted p below 0.01 and a log2 fold-change threshold of 1. As an exploratory analysis of dynamics, max-normalized trajectories of the 1000 most abundant clonotypes were examined by PCA with hierarchical clustering. Separately sequenced CD4+ and CD8+ repertoires were used to assign a CD4 or CD8 phenotype to each responding clone. Through fastp at Q25 and MiXCR, TCRdb rebuilt clones from the public reads, retaining in-frame beta chains. Each entry merges the rows of one CDR3 protein and shows their most common DNA and genes. In this record, the V and J calls reflect TCRdb's handling and not the investigators' own analysis. For this sample there are 470,000 or so distinct CDR3 sequences; approximately 25% appear just once. Under 15% of the sample comes from the top ten.

This clonotype was detected only a few times. Its antigen specificity is not known. Within one base of it there is no much larger clone, and no base qualities were kept. The clonotype was recovered from an adult woman who had mild COVID-19 (a few samples of this study predate the infection). The sample titles of this study are shuffled in the database, so cell type and time point are left out; the donor was told from shared clones. This receptor chain uses TRBV12-5 and TRBJ2-5, with TRBD2 as a weak D call on 5 bases. Sequencing input: PBMCs or a T cell subset sorted from them (not recorded which). The bases are TGTGCTAGTGGTCCCGGAACGGGGGAGACCCAGTACTTC. Translated, this is CASGPGTGETQYF.